The clone carrying this T cell receptor (beta chain) was seen at least ten times. This sample was taken from a study of CD8+CD57+ T cells in acquired aplastic anemia. V gave up 1 base and J gave up 3 bases; unmatched junction bases: 6. Germline loops: CDR1 SGHVS, CDR2 FNYEAQ. The CDR3 is 17 amino acids. Genomic DNA, serving as template, underwent TCR beta VDJ and CDR3 profiling. TCRdb re-derived calls from the reads in MiXCR, one entry per CDR3 protein. Counted here are approximately 270,000 distinct CDR3 sequences, roughly three fifths occurring once; the ten biggest clones make up 7.5% to 9%. The source material was sorted CD4+, CD8+, or CD8+CD57+ T cells (not recorded which) from PBMCs. The chain combines TRBV7-6 with TRBJ2-5; TRBD1 matches 12 bases. This TCR came from a human donor with severe aplastic anemia or a healthy control (not recorded which). The CDR3 region is CASSLVGGQGAKETQYF. CDR3 sequence (DNA): TGTGCCAGCAGCTTAGTGGGGGGACAGGGGGCTAAAGAGACCCAGTACTTC.